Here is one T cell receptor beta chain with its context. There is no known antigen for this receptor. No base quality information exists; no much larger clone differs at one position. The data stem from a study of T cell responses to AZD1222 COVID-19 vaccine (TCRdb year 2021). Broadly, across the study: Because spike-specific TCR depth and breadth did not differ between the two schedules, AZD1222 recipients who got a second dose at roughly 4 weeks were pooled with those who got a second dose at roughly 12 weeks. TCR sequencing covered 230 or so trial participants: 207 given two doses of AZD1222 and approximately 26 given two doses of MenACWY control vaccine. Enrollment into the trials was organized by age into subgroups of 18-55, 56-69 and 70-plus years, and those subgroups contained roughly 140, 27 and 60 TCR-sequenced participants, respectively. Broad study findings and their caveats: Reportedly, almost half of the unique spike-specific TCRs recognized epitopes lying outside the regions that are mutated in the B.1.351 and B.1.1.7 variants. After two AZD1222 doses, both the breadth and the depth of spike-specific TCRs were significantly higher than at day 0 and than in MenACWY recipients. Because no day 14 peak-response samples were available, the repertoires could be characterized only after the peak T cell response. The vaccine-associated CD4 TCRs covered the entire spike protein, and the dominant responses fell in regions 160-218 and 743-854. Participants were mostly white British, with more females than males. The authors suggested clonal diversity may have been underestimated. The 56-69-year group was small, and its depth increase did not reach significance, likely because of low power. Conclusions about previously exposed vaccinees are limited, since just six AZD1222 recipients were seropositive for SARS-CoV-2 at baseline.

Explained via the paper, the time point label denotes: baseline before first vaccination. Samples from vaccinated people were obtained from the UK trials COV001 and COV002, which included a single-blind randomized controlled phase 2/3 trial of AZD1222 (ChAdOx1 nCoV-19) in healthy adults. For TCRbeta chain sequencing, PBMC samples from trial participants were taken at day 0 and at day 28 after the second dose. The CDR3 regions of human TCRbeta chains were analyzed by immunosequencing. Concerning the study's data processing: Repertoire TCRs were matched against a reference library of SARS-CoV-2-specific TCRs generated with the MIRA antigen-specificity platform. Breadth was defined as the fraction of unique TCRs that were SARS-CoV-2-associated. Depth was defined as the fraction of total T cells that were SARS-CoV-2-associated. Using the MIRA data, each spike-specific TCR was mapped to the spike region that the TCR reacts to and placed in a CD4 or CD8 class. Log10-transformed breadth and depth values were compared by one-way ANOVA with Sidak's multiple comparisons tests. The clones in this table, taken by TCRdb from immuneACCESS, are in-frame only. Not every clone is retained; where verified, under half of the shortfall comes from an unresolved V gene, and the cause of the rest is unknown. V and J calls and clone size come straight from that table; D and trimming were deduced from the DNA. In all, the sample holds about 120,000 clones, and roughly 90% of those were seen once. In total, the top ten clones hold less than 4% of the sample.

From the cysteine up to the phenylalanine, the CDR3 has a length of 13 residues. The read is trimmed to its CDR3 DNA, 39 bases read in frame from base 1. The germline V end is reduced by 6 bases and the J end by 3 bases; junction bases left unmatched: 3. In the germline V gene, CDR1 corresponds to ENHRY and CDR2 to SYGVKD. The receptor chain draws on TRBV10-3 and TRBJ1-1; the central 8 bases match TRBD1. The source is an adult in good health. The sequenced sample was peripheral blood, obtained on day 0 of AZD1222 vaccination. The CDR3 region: CAISPTGDTEAFF. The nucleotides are TGTGCCATCAGCCCGACAGGGGACACTGAAGCTTTCTTT.